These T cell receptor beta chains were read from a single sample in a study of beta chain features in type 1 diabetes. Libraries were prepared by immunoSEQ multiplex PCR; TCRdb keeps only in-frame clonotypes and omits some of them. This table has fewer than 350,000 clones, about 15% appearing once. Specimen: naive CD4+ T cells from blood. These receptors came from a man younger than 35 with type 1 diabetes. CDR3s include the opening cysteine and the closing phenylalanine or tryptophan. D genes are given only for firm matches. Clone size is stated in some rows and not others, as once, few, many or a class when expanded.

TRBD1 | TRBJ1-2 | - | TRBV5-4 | CASSLGGTGGRYGYTF | TGTGCCAGCAGCTTGGGGGGGACAGGGGGAAGGTATGGCTACACCTTC
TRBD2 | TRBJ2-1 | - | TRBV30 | CAWTGGSSYNEQFF | TGTGCCTGGACGGGCGGGAGCTCCTACAATGAGCAGTTCTTC
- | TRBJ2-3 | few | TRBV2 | CASSEGGRDTDTQYF | TGTGCCAGCAGTGAAGGGGGCAGAGACACAGATACGCAGTATTTT
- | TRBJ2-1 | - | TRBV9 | CASSGRNRRGEQFF | TGTGCCAGCAGCGGCCGAAATAGACGAGGCGAGCAGTTCTTC
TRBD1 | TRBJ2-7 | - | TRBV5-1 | CASSLIPSDRGWYEQYF | TGCGCCAGCAGCTTGATTCCATCGGACAGGGGTTGGTACGAGCAGTACTTC
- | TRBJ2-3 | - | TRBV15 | CATSTGDTDTQYF | TGTGCCACCAGCACGGGGGACACAGATACGCAGTATTTT
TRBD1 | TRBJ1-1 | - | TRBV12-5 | CASGPSGTGEDSFF | TGTGCTAGTGGCCCATCCGGGACAGGGGAGGATTCTTTCTTT
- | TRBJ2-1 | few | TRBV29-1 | CSVDSGNEQFF | TGCAGCGTTGACAGCGGCAATGAGCAGTTCTTC
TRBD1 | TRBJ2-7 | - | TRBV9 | CASSARQGPSYEQYF | TGTGCCAGCAGCGCCCGACAGGGGCCCTCCTACGAGCAGTACTTC
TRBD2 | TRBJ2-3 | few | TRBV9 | CASSALGLAGSLDTQYF | TGTGCCAGCAGCGCGCTTGGACTAGCGGGGTCCCTGGATACGCAGTATTTT
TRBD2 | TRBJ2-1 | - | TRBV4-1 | CASSQDGTSGASRRNEQFF | TGCGCCAGCAGCCAAGACGGGACTAGCGGGGCCTCCCGTCGCAATGAGCAGTTCTTC
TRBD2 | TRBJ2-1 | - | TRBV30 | CAWSEFLAGGPKVF | TGTGCCTGGAGTGAGTTTCTAGCGGGAGGGCCAAAGGTCTTC
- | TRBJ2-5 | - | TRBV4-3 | CASSQERLQETQYF | TGCGCCAGCAGCCAAGAGAGACTCCAAGAGACCCAGTACTTC
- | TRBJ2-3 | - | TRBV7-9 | CASSLLGASATDTQYF | TGTGCCAGCAGCTTGTTGGGGGCCTCCGCCACAGATACGCAGTATTTT
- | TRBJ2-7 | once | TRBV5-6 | CASSPGPPYEQYF | TGTGCCAGCAGTCCCGGTCCTCCCTACGAGCAGTACTTC
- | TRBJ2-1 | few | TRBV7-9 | CASSLERVPVNEQFF | TGTGCCAGCAGCTTAGAACGGGTACCCGTGAATGAGCAGTTCTTC
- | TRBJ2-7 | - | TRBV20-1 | CSAVRTYEQYF | TGCAGTGCTGTCAGGACCTACGAGCAGTACTTC
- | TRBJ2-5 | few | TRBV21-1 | CASSSNTGYQETQYF | TGTGCCAGCAGCTCGAACACAGGGTACCAAGAGACCCAGTACTTC
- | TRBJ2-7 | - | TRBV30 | CAWSLTGVEQYF | TGTGCCTGGAGTCTCACAGGAGTCGAGCAGTACTTC
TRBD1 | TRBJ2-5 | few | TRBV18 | CASSSSRGIQETQYF | TGTGCCAGCTCATCATCCAGGGGGATCCAAGAGACCCAGTACTTC
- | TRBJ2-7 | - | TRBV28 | CASSLGPGVEQYF | TGTGCCAGCAGTTTAGGGCCCGGGGTCGAGCAGTACTTC
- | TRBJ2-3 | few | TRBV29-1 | CSVSGVLTDTQYF | TGCAGCGTTTCGGGGGTCCTCACAGATACGCAGTATTTT